A selection of T cell receptor beta chains follows, all from one sample in a study of T-cell memory formation after mild COVID-19. TCRdb reprocessed the 5' RACE reads with MiXCR, giving one entry per CDR3 protein. Found here are about 470,000 distinct CDR3 sequences, roughly 25% of them singletons; the top ten hold 9.5% to 15%. The source material was PBMCs or a T cell subset sorted from them (not recorded which). These TCRs come from an adult woman who had mild COVID-19 (a few samples of this study predate the infection). Cell type and time point are not known. Both conserved end residues are part of each CDR3. A D gene is named only where the DNA matches it firmly. Clone size is stated in some rows and not others, as once, few, many or a class when expanded.

few	TRBV29-1	-	TRBJ1-1	TGCAGCGCTTCCCCCTCACAGGTGATCGGTGAAGCTTTCTTT	CSASPSQVIGEAFF
-	TRBV12-3/TRBV12-4	-	TRBJ2-5	TGTGCCAGCAGTCCTCGGGAGGAGACCCAGTACTTC	CASSPREETQYF
-	TRBV18	-	TRBJ2-7	TGTGCCAGCTCACCCTTGGACAGTTCCTACGAGCAGTACTTC	CASSPLDSSYEQYF
few	TRBV3-1	-	TRBJ2-4	TGTGCCAGCAGCCAAGACTGGGTGACAGCCAAAAACATTCAGTACTTC	CASSQDWVTAKNIQYF
few	TRBV14	-	TRBJ1-6	TGTGCCAGCAGCCTGGAAACAGGGAGTTCACCCCTCCACTTT	CASSLETGSSPLHF
-	TRBV6-6	-	TRBJ2-1	TGTGCCAGCAGCCAACTAGGCGGGGGAGGGGGCAATGAGCAGTTCTTC	CASSQLGGGGGNEQFF
few	TRBV18	TRBD2	TRBJ2-1	TGTGCCAGCTCACCCCCTGAGGGGACTAGCGGGAGGAGGCCGTTCTTC	CASSPPEGTSGRRPFF
few	TRBV19	-	TRBJ2-7	TGTGCCAGTAGTACCCAACGGGACGGTTCCTACGAGCAGTACTTC	CASSTQRDGSYEQYF
-	TRBV12-3/TRBV12-4	TRBD2	TRBJ2-7	TGTGCCAGCAGCCCTAGCGGGAAAGACTACGAGCAGTACTTC	CASSPSGKDYEQYF
once	TRBV18	-	TRBJ2-7	TGTGCCAGCTCACCTCCCCTGGGGACAACCTACGAGCAGTACTTC	CASSPPLGTTYEQYF
few	TRBV18	-	TRBJ1-1	TGTGCCAGCTCATTTAACTTCGCAGGGGCGAACACTGAAGCTTTCTTT	CASSFNFAGANTEAFF
-	TRBV5-5	TRBD1	TRBJ2-7	TGTGCCAGCAGCGGAACCGGGACAGCCTACGAGCAGTACTTC	CASSGTGTAYEQYF
-	TRBV7-9	-	TRBJ2-7	TGTGCCAGCAGCCCGGGACGGTGGGCCTACGAGCAGTACTTC	CASSPGRWAYEQYF
-	TRBV7-8	TRBD2	TRBJ2-1	TGTGCCAGCAGCTTAGCCGGGACTAGCGATGAGCAGTTCTTC	CASSLAGTSDEQFF
-	TRBV24-1	TRBD2	TRBJ2-1	TGTGCCACCAGTGTGAGCGGGAGTAGGAATGAGCAGTTCTTC	CATSVSGSRNEQFF
few	TRBV30	-	TRBJ2-7	TGTGCCTGGAGTGTCCGATACTACGAGCAGTACTTC	CAWSVRYYEQYF
few	TRBV6-9	-	TRBJ2-3	TGTGCCAGCAGTTGTACCCGGACATACCGCTGCGGACTTCTCACAGATACGCAGTATTTT	CASSCTRTYRCGLLTDTQYF
few	TRBV7-2	-	TRBJ2-3	TGTGCCAGCAGCACCGGGGGGCCCACGTATACGCAGTATTTT	CASSTGGPTYTQYF
-	TRBV5-1	-	TRBJ2-1	TGCGCCAGCAGCTCCCGGGCCCCCGCCAATGAGCAGTTCTTC	CASSSRAPANEQFF
-	TRBV30	TRBD1	TRBJ1-6	TGTGCCTGGAGTGGGACAGGGGGTGCCTCACCCCTCCACTTT	CAWSGTGGASPLHF
few	TRBV20-1	TRBD1	TRBJ2-3	TGCAGTGCTAGTGAAGGGACAGGGACGGATACGCAGTATTTT	CSASEGTGTDTQYF
few	TRBV6-2/TRBV6-3	-	TRBJ2-1	TGTGCCAGCAGTTACTCGGAGGGGACCATCTCTGAGCAGTTCTTC	CASSYSEGTISEQFF
few	TRBV7-2	-	TRBJ2-5	TGTGCCAGCAGCTTATTCCGGGGCCGTGAGACCCAGTACTTC	CASSLFRGRETQYF
many	TRBV7-2	TRBD2	TRBJ2-7	TGTGCCAGCAGCTCACGTAGCGGGCTCGAGCAGTACTTC	CASSSRSGLEQYF
few	TRBV5-1	-	TRBJ2-3	TGCGCCAGCAGCTCCTTTGGGGGTAACACAGATACGCAGTATTTT	CASSSFGGNTDTQYF
few	TRBV7-9	-	TRBJ1-2	TGTGCCAGCAGCTTATTAGAGAGGGGAGGCTACACCTTC	CASSLLERGGYTF
few	TRBV7-6	-	TRBJ2-5	TGTGCCAGCAGGGTAGTGGGTGTAGCTGGGGAGACCCAGTACTTC	CASRVVGVAGETQYF
-	TRBV2	-	TRBJ2-2	TGTGCCAGCAGCACCGACATCGGGGAGCTGTTTTTT	CASSTDIGELFF
few	TRBV3-1	-	TRBJ1-2	TGTGCCAGCAGCCAAGATACAGGGAGCTATGGCTACACCTTC	CASSQDTGSYGYTF
-	TRBV7-9	TRBD1	TRBJ1-4	TGTGCCAGCAGCCTGGACAGGGGGGCCAATGGTGAAAAACTGTTTTTT	CASSLDRGANGEKLFF
few	TRBV2	TRBD2	TRBJ2-1	TGTGCCAGCAGCCTCCTAGGACTAGCGGGCAATGAGCAGTTCTTC	CASSLLGLAGNEQFF
few	TRBV9	TRBD1	TRBJ2-7	TGTGCCAGCAGCCCTCGGGACAGACCCTACGAGCAGTACTTC	CASSPRDRPYEQYF
few	TRBV4-1	-	TRBJ2-1	TGCGCCAGCAGCCAAGAGGAGGGGGGGCCTTACAATGAGCAGTTCTTC	CASSQEEGGPYNEQFF
few	TRBV4-1	-	TRBJ2-2	TGCGCCAGCAGTCACCTACACACCGGGGAGCTGTTTTTT	CASSHLHTGELFF
-	TRBV20-1	TRBD2	TRBJ2-7	TGCAGTGCTAGGTACGGGGGGACCTACGAGCAGTACTTC	CSARYGGTYEQYF
few	TRBV5-1	-	TRBJ2-1	TGCGCCAGCAGCCCACCGTTCACCGTAAGCTCCTACAATGAGCAGTTCTTC	CASSPPFTVSSYNEQFF
-	TRBV3-1	TRBD2	TRBJ2-1	TGTGCCAGCAGACTAGCGGGGGGCCATGAGCAGTTCTTC	CASRLAGGHEQFF
-	TRBV4-1	-	TRBJ2-2	TGCGCCAGCAGCCAAGATGGGGCAGGGGCGAACACCGGGGAGCTGTTTTTT	CASSQDGAGANTGELFF
few	TRBV3-1	TRBD1	TRBJ2-3	TGTGCCAGCAGCCCTCGGACAGGGATCGGGGCAGATACGCAGTATTTT	CASSPRTGIGADTQYF
-	TRBV5-1	TRBD1	TRBJ2-3	TGCGCCAGCAGGAGAGGGGGCGACAGTAGCACAGATACGCAGTATTTT	CASRRGGDSSTDTQYF
-	TRBV6-5	TRBD1	TRBJ1-5	TGTGCCAGCAGGGGCGGGACAGTCAATCAGCCCCAGCATTTT	CASRGGTVNQPQHF
few	TRBV18	-	TRBJ2-3	TGTGCCAGCTCACCACTTGGAAGTAGCGAAGCGAGCACAGATACGCAGTATTTT	CASSPLGSSEASTDTQYF